These 15 T cell receptor beta chains were sequenced from one sample in a study of OX40 agonist ivuxolimab in advanced cancers. The data were produced by immunoSEQ multiplex PCR, yet TCRdb's version contains in-frame clones alone and is incomplete. The table has about 120,000 clones, around 93% seen once; the top ten hold less than 0.2%. Source: CD4+ or CD8+ T cells sorted from blood, taken in a trial of the OX40 agonist ivuxolimab. These TCRs come from an adult with an advanced solid tumor such as melanoma, head and neck, liver or kidney cancer.

The V and J genes are TRBV7-2 and TRBJ2-5; TRBD1 aligns across 11 bases. Looked up from germline, CDR1 is SGHTA and CDR2 is FQGNSA. V trimming: 1 base; J trimming: 4 bases; junction bases outside the gene matches: 5. The CDR3 extends over 16 amino acids. Here the CDR3 reads CASSLGLGQGGETQYF. The CDR3 coding sequence is TGTGCCAGCAGCTTAGGATTGGGACAGGGGGGAGAGACCCAGTACTTC. Full variable domain (remainder filled in from reference TRBV7-2 and TRBJ2-5): GAGVSQSPSNKVTEKGKDVELRCDPISGHTALYWYRQSLGQGLEFLIYFQGNSAPDKSGLPSDRFSAERTGGSVSTLTIQRTQQEDSAVYLCASSLGLGQGGETQYFGPGTRLLVL.

This clone was found a few times. The chain recombines TRBV18 with TRBJ2-7; TRBD2 matches 10 bases. Germline CDR1 and CDR2: KGHSH and LQKENI. The junction had 8 bases not matched to a gene; V was cut back by 6 bases and J by 6 bases. The CDR3 is 14 amino acids. The CDR3 DNA follows: TGTGCCAGCTCCTTGGCTAGCGGGAGTTCCGAGCAGTACTTC. It is translated as CASSLASGSSEQYF.

This clone was seen just once. The chain links TRBV7-9 to TRBJ1-6; 7 bases match TRBD1. Trimming took 7 bases from V and 5 from J; bases not matched to a gene: 5. CDR3 size: 14 residues. CDR1 is SEHNR and CDR2 is FQNEAQ in the germline V gene (reference sequence). The CDR3 protein is CASTSGGDNSPLHF. For the CDR3, the DNA is TGTGCCAGCACCTCAGGGGGGGATAATTCACCCCTCCACTTT. Together with reference TRBV7-9 and TRBJ1-6, the CDR3 gives the full variable domain: DTGVSQNPRHKITKRGQNVTFRCDPISEHNRLYWYRQTLGQGPEFLTYFQNEAQLEKSRLLSDRFSAERPKGSFSTLEIQRTEQGDSAMYLCASTSGGDNSPLHFGNGTRLTVT.

The rearrangement links TRBV7-9 to TRBJ2-1; TRBD1 might be the D (6 bases). The CDR3 extends over 18 amino acids. In germline, CDR1 is SEHNR, CDR2 FQNEAQ (reference sequence). Trimming removed 6 bases from V and 7 bases from J, with 28 bases in between. In DNA form, the CDR3 reads TGTGCCAGCAGACCAACCCCCCTCCCCCGGGACAATGAGAATGAGCAGTTCTTC. It codes for CASRPTPLPRDNENEQFF.

CDR3 nucleotides: TGCAGCGTTAACAGGGCCGGGGGGACTGAAGCTTTCTTT. It yields the protein CSVNRAGGTEAFF. The chain couples TRBV29-1 to TRBJ1-1; TRBD1 might be the D (6 bases). Germline loops: CDR1 SQVTM, CDR2 ANQGSEA. V was cut by 5 bases and J by 5 bases, with 15 bases left in between. CDR3 length: 13 residues.

The genes are TRBV6-5 and TRBJ1-1, with D unclear. Germline-derived CDR1 and CDR2 are MNHEY and SVGAGI. This CDR3 region has 14 residues. The V end lost 2 bases, the J end lost 4 bases, and 11 bases lay between the germline ends. The CDR3 nucleotides read TGTGCCAGCAGTTACCCCGAGCCGAGCACTGAAGCTTTCTTT. Translated, it gives CASSYPEPSTEAFF.

This chain links TRBV7-2 with TRBJ2-7; 10 nucleotides align to TRBD2. The germline CDR1 and CDR2 sequences are SGHTA and FQGNSA. The trim removed 4 bases at V and 0 bases at J, leaving 3 bases unmatched. CDR3 length: 15 residues. CDR3 residues: CASSSLAGASYEQYF. CDR3 coding DNA: TGTGCCAGCAGCTCCCTAGCGGGAGCCTCCTACGAGCAGTACTTC.

This sequence joins TRBV9 and TRBJ2-7; 9 bases fit TRBD1. Germline assignment: CDR1 SGDLS and CDR2 YYNGEE. This CDR3 spans 15 amino acids. Losses at the gene ends were 4 bases for V and 4 bases for J; bases not matched to a gene: 9. Here the CDR3 reads CASSPRQGVLYEQYF. In nucleotides, the CDR3 is TGTGCCAGCAGCCCCCGACAGGGGGTGCTTTACGAGCAGTACTTC.

Points on this clone: The same CDR3 arises from other DNA sequences in this sample as well. The J gene is TRBJ1-1, the V gene TRBV30, with unresolved D. This CDR3 has 14 residues. From germline, CDR1 is GTSNPN and CDR2 SVGIG (reference sequence). Trimming took off 0 bases at V and 6 bases at J, with 14 bases between the two ends. This CDR3 reads CAWSVHLQASEAFF. The CDR3 coding sequence is TGTGCCTGGAGTGTACACCTCCAGGCGTCTGAAGCTTTCTTT.

J is TRBJ2-7 and V is TRBV27; no firm D call. V lost 5 bases, J lost 2 bases, and 16 bases lay in between. CDR1 is MNHEY, CDR2 SMNVEV, per germline (reference sequence). This CDR3 contains 15 residues. The DNA of the CDR3 is TGTGCCAGCAGTCCACGGAAGGCTGGGCCCTACGAGCAGTACTTC. Protein: CASSPRKAGPYEQYF.

The V call is TRBV9, the J call TRBJ1-2, with 8 positions matching TRBD1. Germline V gene lookup returns CDR1 SGDLS and CDR2 YYNGEE. The V gene end was trimmed by 0 bases and the J gene end by 4 bases; junction bases not matched to a gene: 5. The CDR3 spans 15 residues. The CDR3, as DNA: TGTGCCAGCAGCGTAGGGGCAGGGGGCGCCTATGGCTACACCTTC. Translated: CASSVGAGGAYGYTF.

The CDR3 reads CASSATETGELFF. The CDR3 nucleotides are TGTGCCAGCAGTGCGACAGAAACCGGGGAGCTGTTTTTT. The rearrangement joins TRBV2 to TRBJ2-2; maybe TRBD1 (5 bases). The germline V gene has CDR1 SNHLY and CDR2 FYNNEI. V lost 4 bases, J lost 5 bases, and 8 bases lay in between. The CDR3 totals 13 residues.

Here the CDR3 reads CASNPTGASYGYTF. The DNA of the CDR3 is TGTGCCAGCAACCCGACAGGAGCCAGCTATGGCTACACCTTC. The V gene is TRBV5-6, the J gene TRBJ1-2; possible D gene TRBD1, 6 bases. Germline loops: CDR1 SGHDT, CDR2 YYEEEE. The CDR3 has 14 amino acids. Between the trimmed V and J ends, which lost 6 bases and 4 bases, there was a span of 16 bases.

The genes are TRBV7-2 and TRBJ2-3; possible D gene TRBD2, 6 bases. The CDR3 covers 15 residues. Trimming removed 6 bases from V and 2 bases from J, with 15 bases in between. From germline, CDR1 is SGHTA and CDR2 FQGNSA. DNA for the CDR3: TGTGCCAGCAGTTTCGGGGGTGGGGTCACAGATACGCAGTATTTT. Translation gives CASSFGGGVTDTQYF.

CDR3 in amino acids: CASSPNPGARNYGYTF. In DNA, the CDR3 is TGTGCCAGCAGCCCAAACCCCGGGGCCCGGAACTATGGCTACACCTTC. The V call is TRBV9, the J call TRBJ1-2, with a weak D call TRBD1 (5 bases). This CDR3 region has 16 residues. The ends were cut back, 4 bases at V and 2 bases at J, with 18 bases in the middle. CDR1 is SGDLS, CDR2 YYNGEE, per germline. Full variable domain (missing parts from reference TRBV9 and TRBJ1-2): DSGVTQTPKHLITATGQRVTLRCSPRSGDLSVYWYQQSLDQGLQFLIQYYNGEERAKGNILERFSAQQFPDLHSELNLSSLELGDSALYFCASSPNPGARNYGYTFGSGTRLTVV.